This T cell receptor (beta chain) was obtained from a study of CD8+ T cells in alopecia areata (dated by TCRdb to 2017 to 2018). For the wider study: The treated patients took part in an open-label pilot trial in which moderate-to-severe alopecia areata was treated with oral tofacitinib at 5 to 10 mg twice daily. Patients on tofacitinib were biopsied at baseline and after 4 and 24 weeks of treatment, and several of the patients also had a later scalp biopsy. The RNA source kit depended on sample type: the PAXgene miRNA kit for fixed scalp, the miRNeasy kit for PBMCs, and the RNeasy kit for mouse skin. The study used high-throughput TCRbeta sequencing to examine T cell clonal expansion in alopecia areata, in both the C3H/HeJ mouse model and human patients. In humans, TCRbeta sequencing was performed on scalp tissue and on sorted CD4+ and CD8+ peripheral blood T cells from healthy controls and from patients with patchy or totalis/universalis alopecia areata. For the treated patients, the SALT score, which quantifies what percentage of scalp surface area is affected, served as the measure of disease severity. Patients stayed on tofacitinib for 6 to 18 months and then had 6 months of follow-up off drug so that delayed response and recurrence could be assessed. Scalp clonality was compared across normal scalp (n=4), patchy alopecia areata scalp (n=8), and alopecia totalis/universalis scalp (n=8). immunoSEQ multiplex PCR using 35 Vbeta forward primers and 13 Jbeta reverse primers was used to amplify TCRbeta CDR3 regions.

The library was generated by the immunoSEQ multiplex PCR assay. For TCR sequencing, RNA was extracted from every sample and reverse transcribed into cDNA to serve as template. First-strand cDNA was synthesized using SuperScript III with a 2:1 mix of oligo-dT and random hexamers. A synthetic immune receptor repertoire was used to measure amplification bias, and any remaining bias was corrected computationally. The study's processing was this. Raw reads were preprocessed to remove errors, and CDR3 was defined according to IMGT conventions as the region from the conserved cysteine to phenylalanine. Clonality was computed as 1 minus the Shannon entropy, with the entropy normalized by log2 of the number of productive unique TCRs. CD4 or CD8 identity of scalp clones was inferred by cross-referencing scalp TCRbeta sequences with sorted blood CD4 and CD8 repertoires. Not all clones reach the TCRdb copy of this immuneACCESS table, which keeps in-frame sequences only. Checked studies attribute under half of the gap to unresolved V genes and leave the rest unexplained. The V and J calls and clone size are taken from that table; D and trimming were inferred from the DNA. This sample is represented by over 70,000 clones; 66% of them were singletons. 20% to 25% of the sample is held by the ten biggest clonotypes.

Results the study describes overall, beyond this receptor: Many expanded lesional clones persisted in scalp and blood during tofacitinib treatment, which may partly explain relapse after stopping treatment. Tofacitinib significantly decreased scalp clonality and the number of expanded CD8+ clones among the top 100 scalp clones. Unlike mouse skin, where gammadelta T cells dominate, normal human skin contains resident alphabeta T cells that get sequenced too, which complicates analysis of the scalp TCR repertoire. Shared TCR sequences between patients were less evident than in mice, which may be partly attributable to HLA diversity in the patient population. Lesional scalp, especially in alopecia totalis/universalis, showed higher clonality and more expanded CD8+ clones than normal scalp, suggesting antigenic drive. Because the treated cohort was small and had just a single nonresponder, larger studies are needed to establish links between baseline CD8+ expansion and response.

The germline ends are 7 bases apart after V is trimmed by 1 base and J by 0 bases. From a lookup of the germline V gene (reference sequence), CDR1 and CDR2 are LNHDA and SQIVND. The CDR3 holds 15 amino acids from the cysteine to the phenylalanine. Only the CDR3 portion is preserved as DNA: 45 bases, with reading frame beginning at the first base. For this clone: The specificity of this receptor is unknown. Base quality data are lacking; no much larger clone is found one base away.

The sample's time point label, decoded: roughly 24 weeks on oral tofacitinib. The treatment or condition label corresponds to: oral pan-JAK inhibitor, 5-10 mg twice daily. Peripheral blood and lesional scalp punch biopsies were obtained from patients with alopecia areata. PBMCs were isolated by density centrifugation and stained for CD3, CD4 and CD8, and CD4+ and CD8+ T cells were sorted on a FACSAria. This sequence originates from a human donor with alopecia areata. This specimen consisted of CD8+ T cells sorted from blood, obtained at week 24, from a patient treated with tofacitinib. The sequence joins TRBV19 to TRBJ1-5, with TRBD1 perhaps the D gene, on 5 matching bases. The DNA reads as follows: TGTGCCAGTAGTATAGGCGGACATAGCAATCAGCCCCAGCATTTT. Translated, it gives CASSIGGHSNQPQHF.